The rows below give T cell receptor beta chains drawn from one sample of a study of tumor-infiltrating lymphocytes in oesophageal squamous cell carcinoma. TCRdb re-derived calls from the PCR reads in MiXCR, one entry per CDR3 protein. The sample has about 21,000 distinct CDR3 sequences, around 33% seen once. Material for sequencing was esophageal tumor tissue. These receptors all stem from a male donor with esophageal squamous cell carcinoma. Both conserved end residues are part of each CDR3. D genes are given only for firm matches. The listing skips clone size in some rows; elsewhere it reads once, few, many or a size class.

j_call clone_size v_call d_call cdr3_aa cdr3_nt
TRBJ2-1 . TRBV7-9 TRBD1 CASGQGARGFYEQFF TGTGCCAGCGGACAGGGGGCGCGGGGGTTCTACGAGCAGTTCTTC
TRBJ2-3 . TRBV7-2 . CASSPGLEDTQYF TGTGCCAGCAGCCCTGGACTGGAGGATACGCAGTATTTT
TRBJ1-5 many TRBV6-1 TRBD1 CASSGTGTGLQPQHF TGTGCCAGCAGTGGTACCGGGACAGGGCTCCAGCCCCAGCATTTT
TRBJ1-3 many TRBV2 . CASSSQTAGTSGNTIYF TGTGCCAGCAGTTCCCAAACCGCCGGGACTTCTGGAAACACCATATATTTT
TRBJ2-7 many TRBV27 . CASSSKPGSLYEQYF TGTGCCAGCAGTTCCAAACCCGGGTCTCTCTACGAGCAGTACTTC
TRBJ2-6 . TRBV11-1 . CASSPGQLLRAVLRF .
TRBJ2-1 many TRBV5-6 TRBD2 CASSRDRGLAGYNEQFF TGTGCCAGCAGCCGGGACAGGGGACTAGCGGGGTACAATGAGCAGTTCTTC
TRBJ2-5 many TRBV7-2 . CASSLGLQSLEQYF TGTGCCAGCAGCTTAGGCTTACAGTCTCTTGAGCAGTACTTC
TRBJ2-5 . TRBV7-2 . CASSSPGGWETQYF TGTGCCAGCAGCTCCCCTGGGGGCTGGGAGACCCAGTACTTC
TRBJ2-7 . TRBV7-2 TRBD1 CASSQQGASVAEQYF TGTGCCAGCAGCCAACAGGGGGCCAGTGTGGCCGAGCAGTACTTC
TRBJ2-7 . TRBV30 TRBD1 CASPRGDRAYEQYF TGTGCCTCACCCAGGGGGGACAGGGCCTACGAGCAGTACTTC
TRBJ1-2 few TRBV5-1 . CASSEGNNYGYTF TGCGCCAGCAGTGAGGGGAATAACTATGGCTACACCTTC
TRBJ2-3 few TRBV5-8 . CASSLVTATIDTQYF TGTGCCAGCAGCTTGGTGACAGCTACTATAGATACGCAGTATTTT
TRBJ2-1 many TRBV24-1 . CATPPGANEQFF TGTGCCACCCCCCCAGGGGCCAATGAGCAGTTCTTC
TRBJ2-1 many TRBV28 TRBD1 CASTPGQGFLAINNEQFF TGTGCCAGCACCCCCGGACAGGGGTTTCTGGCTATAAACAATGAGCAGTTCTTC
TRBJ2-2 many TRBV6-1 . CATLGEGRGAGELFF TGTGCCACCCTTGGTGAGGGGCGAGGCGCCGGGGAGCTGTTTTTT
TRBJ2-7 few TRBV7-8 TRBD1 CASSLGQGIEVRLYEQYF TGTGCCAGCAGCTTAGGACAGGGAATTGAGGTCCGCCTCTACGAGCAGTACTTC
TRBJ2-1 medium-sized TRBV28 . CASSFYGLGSYNEQFF TGTGCCAGCAGTTTCTATGGTCTGGGCTCCTACAATGAGCAGTTCTTC
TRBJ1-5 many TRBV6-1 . CASSREGQPQHF TGTGCCAGCAGTCGCGAGGGTCAGCCCCAGCATTTT
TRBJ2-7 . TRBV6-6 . CASSYSTRGQPYEQYF TGTGCCAGCAGTTACTCGACCAGGGGTCAGCCCTACGAGCAGTACTTC
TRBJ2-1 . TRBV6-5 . CASSYGNEQFF TGTGCCAGCAGTTACGGTAATGAGCAGTTCTTC
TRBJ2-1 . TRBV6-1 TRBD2 CASRPHLSGGAGNEQFF TGTGCCAGCAGACCCCATCTCAGCGGGGGGGCTGGTAATGAGCAGTTCTTC
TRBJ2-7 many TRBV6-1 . CASSPFSSYEQYF TGTGCCAGCAGTCCCTTTAGCTCCTACGAGCAGTACTTC
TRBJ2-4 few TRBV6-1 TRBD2 CASSSETSDSYNEQYF TGTGCCAGCAGTTCTGAGACTAGCGACTCCTACAATGAGCAGTACTTC
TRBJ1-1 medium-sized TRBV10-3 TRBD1 CAIMSRGGTEAFF TGTGCCATCATGTCCAGGGGGGGGACTGAAGCTTTCTTT
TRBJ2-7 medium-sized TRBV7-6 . CASSSMIGEQYF TGTGCCAGCAGCTCCATGATCGGCGAGCAGTACTTC
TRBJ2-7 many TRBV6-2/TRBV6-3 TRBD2 CASSYSLRTSGRAGGTHDEQYF TGTGCCAGCAGTTACTCTCTCCGGACTAGCGGGAGGGCCGGAGGGACCCATGACGAGCAGTACTTC
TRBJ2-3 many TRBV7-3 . CASSEDLPSTDTQYF TGTGCCAGCAGCGAGGACCTTCCTAGCACAGATACGCAGTATTTT
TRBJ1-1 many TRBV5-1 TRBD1 CASSSSQNRGNTEAFF TGCGCCAGCAGCTCTTCCCAGAACAGGGGGAACACTGAAGCTTTCTTT
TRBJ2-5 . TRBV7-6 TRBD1 CASSLATGQGELGETQYF TGTGCCAGCAGCTTAGCTACGGGACAGGGGGAGTTAGGGGAGACCCAGTACTTC
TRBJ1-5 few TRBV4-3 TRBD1 CASSYGTGGGQPQHF TGCGCCAGCAGCTACGGGACAGGGGGCGGACAGCCCCAGCATTTT
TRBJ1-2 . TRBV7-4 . CASSQGDLGYGYTF TGTGCCAGCAGCCAAGGGGATTTGGGTTATGGCTACACCTTC
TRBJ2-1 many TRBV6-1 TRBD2 CASSGGADNEQFF TGTGCCAGCTCCGGGGGGGCCGATAATGAGCAGTTCTTC
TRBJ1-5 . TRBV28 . CASSLQGIQPQHF TGTGCCAGCAGCCTTCAGGGGATTCAGCCCCAGCATTTT
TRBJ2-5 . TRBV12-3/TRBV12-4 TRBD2 CALGLAGGETQYF TGTGCCTTGGGACTAGCGGGAGGTGAGACCCAGTACTTC
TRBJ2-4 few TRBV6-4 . CASSDRAGDYNEQYF TGTGCCAGCAGTGATCGGGCAGGGGACTACAATGAGCAGTACTTC
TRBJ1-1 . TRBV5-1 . CASSLAKGGTEAFF TGCGCCAGCAGCTTGGCCAAGGGGGGCACTGAAGCTTTCTTT
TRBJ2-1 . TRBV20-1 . CSARVTGSYNEQFF TGCAGTGCTAGAGTTACAGGGTCCTACAATGAGCAGTTCTTC
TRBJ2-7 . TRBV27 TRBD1 CASSRWTGRDEQYF TGTGCCAGCAGTCGCTGGACAGGGCGGGACGAGCAGTACTTC
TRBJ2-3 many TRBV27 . CASSLSRVDTQYF TGTGCCAGCAGTTTATCGAGGGTGGATACGCAGTATTTT
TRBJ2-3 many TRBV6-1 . CASTEMTGTSTDTQYF TGTGCCAGCACAGAAATGACAGGGACTAGCACAGATACGCAGTATTTT
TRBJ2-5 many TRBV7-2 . CASSLSPSPGETQYF TGTGCCAGCAGCTTAAGCCCTAGCCCAGGAGAGACCCAGTACTTC
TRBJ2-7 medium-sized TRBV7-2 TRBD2 CASSLALSSGSIGYEQYF TGTGCCAGCAGCTTAGCGCTGTCTAGCGGGAGTATAGGCTACGAGCAGTACTTC
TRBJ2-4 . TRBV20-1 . CSASWRDQWNIQYF TGCAGTGCTAGTTGGCGGGATCAATGGAACATTCAGTACTTC
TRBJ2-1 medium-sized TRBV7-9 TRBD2 CASRYTGTKNEQFF TGTGCCAGCAGATACACCGGGACTAAAAATGAGCAGTTCTTC
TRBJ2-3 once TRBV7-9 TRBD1 CASSSGQAQSTDTQYF TGTGCCAGCAGCTCCGGACAGGCCCAAAGCACAGATACGCAGTATTTT
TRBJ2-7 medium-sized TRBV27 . CASSLPGAAYEQYF TGTGCCAGCAGCCTGCCTGGGGCAGCCTACGAGCAGTACTTC
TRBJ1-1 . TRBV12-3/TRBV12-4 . CASSLRSRNTEAFF TGTGCCAGCAGTTTACGGTCTAGGAACACTGAAGCTTTCTTT
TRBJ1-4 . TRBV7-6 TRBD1 CASSSGTATNEKLFF TGTGCCAGCAGCTCCGGGACAGCAACTAATGAAAAACTGTTTTTT
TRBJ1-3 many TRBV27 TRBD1 CASRPTTGGLRNTIYF TGTGCCAGCAGACCTACAACAGGGGGCTTAAGAAACACCATATATTTT
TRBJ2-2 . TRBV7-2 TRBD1 CASSMGQGAGELFF TGTGCCAGCAGCATGGGACAGGGGGCCGGGGAGCTGTTTTTT
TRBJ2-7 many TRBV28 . CASSFPTYEQYF TGTGCCAGCAGTTTCCCGACCTACGAGCAGTACTTC
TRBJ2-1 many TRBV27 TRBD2 CASSPNTLAAPGGFF TGTGCCAGCAGTCCGAACACCCTAGCGGCCCCCGGGGGGTTCTTC
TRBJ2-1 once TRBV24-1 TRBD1 CATSDFAGGQGVYEQFF TGTGCCACCAGTGATTTCGCGGGGGGACAGGGGGTATATGAGCAGTTCTTC
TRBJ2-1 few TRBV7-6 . CASSGRQGRYNEQFF TGTGCCAGCAGCGGACGGCAGGGGAGGTACAATGAGCAGTTCTTC
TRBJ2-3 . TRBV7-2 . CASSSDSSTDTQYF TGTGCCAGCAGCTCGGACTCGAGCACAGATACGCAGTATTTT
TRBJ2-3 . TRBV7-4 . CASSFYGPDTQYF TGTGCCAGCAGCTTTTATGGCCCCGATACGCAGTATTTT
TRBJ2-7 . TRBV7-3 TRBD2 CASSLTGGNSYEQYF TGTGCCAGCAGCTTAACGGGAGGGAACTCCTACGAGCAGTACTTC
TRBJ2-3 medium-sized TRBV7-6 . CASSEGHSTDTQYF TGTGCCAGCAGCGAGGGACATAGCACAGATACGCAGTATTTT